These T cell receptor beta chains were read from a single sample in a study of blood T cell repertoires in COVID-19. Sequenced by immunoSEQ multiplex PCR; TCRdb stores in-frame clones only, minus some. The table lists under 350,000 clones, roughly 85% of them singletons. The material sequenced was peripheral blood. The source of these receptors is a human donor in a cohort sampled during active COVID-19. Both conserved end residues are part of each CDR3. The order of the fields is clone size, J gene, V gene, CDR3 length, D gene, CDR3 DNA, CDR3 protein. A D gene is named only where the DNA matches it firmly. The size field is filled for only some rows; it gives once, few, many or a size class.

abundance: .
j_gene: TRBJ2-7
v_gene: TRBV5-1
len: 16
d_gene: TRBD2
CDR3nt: TGCGCCAGCAGCTTGGCCCTGGGACTAGGGATCTACGAGCAGTACTTC
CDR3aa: CASSLALGLGIYEQYF

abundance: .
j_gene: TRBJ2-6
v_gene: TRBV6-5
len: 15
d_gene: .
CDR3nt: TGTGCCAGCGGGGATCAGGGCTATTTCTTCAACGTCCTGACTTTC
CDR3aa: CASGDQGYFFNVLTF

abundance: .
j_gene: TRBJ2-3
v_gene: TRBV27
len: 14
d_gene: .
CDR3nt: TGTGCCAGTAGCCAGAGGATAAGCACAGATACGCAGTATTTT
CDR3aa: CASSQRISTDTQYF

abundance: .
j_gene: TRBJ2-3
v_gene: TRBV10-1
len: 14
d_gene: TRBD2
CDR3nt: TGCGCCAGCCCCGGGGGGACCTGCACAGATACGCAGTATTTT
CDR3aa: CASPGGTCTDTQYF

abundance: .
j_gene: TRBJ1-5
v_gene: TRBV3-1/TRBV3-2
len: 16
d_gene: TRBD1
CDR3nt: TGTGCCAGCAGCCCAAGGGGACAGGGGCGGGATCAGCCCCAGCATTTT
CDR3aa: CASSPRGQGRDQPQHF

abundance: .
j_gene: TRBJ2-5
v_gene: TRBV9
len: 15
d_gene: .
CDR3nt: TGTGCCAGCAGCGTGTACGGGGGGCGCCAAGAGACCCAGTACTTC
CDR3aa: CASSVYGGRQETQYF

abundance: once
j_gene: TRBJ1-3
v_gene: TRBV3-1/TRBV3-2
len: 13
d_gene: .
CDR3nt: TGTGCCAGCCAGCAAGGGGCGGGGTACACCATATATTTT
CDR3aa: CASQQGAGYTIYF

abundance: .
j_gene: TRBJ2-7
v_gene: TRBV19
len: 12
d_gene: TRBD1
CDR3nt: TGTGCCAGTAGTGGACAGGGTCGAGAGCAGTACTTC
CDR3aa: CASSGQGREQYF

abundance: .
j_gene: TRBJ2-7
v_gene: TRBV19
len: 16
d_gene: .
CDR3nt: TGTGCCAGTAGTATGAGAGATTATCGGACTCCCTACGAGCAGTACTTC
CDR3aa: CASSMRDYRTPYEQYF

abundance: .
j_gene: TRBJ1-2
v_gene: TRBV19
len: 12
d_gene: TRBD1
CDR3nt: TGTGCCAGTAGTAAAGAGGGGGCCGGCTACACCTTC
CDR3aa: CASSKEGAGYTF

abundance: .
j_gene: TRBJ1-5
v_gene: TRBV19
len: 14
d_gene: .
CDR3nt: TGTGCCAGTAGTAATTTAGGGGGCAATCAGCCCCAGCATTTT
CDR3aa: CASSNLGGNQPQHF

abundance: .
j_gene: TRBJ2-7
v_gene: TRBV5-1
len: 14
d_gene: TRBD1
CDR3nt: TGCGCCAGCAGCTTGGGGCAGGGGGCGGACGAGCAGTACTTC
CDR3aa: CASSLGQGADEQYF

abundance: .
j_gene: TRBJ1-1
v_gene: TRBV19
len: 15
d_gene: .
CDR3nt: TGTGCCAGTAGTATGAAGCCAGGGGCCACCACTGAAGCTTTCTTT
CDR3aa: CASSMKPGATTEAFF

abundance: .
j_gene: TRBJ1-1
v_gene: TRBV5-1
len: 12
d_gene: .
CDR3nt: TGCGCCAGCAGCTTTGAGTCTTCTGAAGCTTTCTTT
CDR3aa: CASSFESSEAFF

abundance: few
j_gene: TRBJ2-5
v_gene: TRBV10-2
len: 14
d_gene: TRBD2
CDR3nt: TGCGCCAGCAGCGGGGGGTATTTGATGGAGACCCAGTACTTC
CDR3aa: CASSGGYLMETQYF

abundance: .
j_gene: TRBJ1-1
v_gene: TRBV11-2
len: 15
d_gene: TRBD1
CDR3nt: TGTGCCAGCAGCTTATTGACAGGGGGGAACACTGAAGCTTTCTTT
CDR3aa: CASSLLTGGNTEAFF

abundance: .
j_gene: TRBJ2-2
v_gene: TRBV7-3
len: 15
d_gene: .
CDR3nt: TGTGCCAGCAGCCATATACAGGCGAACACCGGGGAGCTGTTTTTT
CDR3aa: CASSHIQANTGELFF

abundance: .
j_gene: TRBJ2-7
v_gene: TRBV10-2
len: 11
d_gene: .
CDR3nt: TGCGCCAGCAGATACAGATACGAGCAGTACTTC
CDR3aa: CASRYRYEQYF

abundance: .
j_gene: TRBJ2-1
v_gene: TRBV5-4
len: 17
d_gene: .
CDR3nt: TGTGCCAGCAGCCCGGGAGGGACAGGGAAGTCCTACAATGAGCAGTTCTTC
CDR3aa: CASSPGGTGKSYNEQFF

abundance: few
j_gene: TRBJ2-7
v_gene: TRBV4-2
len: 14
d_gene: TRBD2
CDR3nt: TGTGCCAGCAGCCAGGGGGGGAGCTCCTACGAGCAGTACTTC
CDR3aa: CASSQGGSSYEQYF

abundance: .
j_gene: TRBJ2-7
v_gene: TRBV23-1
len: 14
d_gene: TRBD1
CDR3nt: TGCGCCAGCAGGCCGGGACAGACCAAATACGAGCAGTACTTC
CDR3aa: CASRPGQTKYEQYF

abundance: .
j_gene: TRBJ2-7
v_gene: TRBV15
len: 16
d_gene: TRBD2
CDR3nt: TGTGCCACCAGCAGCGCGTCCGCGGGGGGCGTCTACGAGCAGTACTTC
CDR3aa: CATSSASAGGVYEQYF

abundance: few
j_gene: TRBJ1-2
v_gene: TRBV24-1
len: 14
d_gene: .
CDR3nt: TGTGCCACCAGTGATTCAGGCCTGATAAATGGCTACACCTTC
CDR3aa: CATSDSGLINGYTF

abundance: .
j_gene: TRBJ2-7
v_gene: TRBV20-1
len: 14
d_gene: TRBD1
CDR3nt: TGCAGTGCTAGTGGTCCGGGACAGGGCAACGAGCAGTACTTC
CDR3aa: CSASGPGQGNEQYF

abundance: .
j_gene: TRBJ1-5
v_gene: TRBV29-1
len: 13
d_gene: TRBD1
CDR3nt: TGCAGCGTGCGGGACAGGACGAATCAGCCCCAGCATTTT
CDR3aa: CSVRDRTNQPQHF

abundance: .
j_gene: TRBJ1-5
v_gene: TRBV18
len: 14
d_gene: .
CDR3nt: TGTGCCAGCTCACCTGAAATGGGGGGGTCGCCCCAGCATTTT
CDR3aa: CASSPEMGGSPQHF

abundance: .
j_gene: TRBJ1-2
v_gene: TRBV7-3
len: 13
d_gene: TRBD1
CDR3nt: TGTGCCAGCAGCAGGGACAGAAGCTATGGCTACACCTTC
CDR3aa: CASSRDRSYGYTF

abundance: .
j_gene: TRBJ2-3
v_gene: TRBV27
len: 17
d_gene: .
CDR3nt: TGTGCCAGCAGTTTTCTATTTAGGGGCCGGGGCACAGATACGCAGTATTTT
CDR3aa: CASSFLFRGRGTDTQYF

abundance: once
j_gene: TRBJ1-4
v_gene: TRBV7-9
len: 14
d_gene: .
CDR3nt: TGTGCCAGCAGCCGAGGTCCCTCTAATGAAAAACTGTTTTTT
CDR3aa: CASSRGPSNEKLFF

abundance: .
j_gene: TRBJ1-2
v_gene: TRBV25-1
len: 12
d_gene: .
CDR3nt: TGTGCCAGCAGTGCCCAATTGGAGGGCTACACCTTC
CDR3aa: CASSAQLEGYTF

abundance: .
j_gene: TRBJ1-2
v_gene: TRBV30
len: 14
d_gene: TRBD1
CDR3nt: TGTGCCTGGAGTTGGAGGGGGCCCCCCTATGGCTACACCTTC
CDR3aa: CAWSWRGPPYGYTF

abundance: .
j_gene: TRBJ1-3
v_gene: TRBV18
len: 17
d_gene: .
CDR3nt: TGTGCCAGCTCACCCCCCGGCGTAGCGGGATTAGGAAACACCATATATTTT
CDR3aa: CASSPPGVAGLGNTIYF

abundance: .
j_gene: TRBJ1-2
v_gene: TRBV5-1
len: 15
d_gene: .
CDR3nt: TGCGCCAGCAGCTCCGGAACATGGATGAGGTATGGCTACACCTTC
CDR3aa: CASSSGTWMRYGYTF

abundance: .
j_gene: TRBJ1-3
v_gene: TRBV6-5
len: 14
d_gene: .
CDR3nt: TGTGCCAGCAGAAGACAGAGCTCTGGAAACACCATATATTTT
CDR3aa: CASRRQSSGNTIYF

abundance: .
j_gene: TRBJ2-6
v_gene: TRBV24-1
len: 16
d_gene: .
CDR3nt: TGTGCCACCAGTGATCGTCAGGGGCCAGGGGCCAACGTCCTGACTTTC
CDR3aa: CATSDRQGPGANVLTF

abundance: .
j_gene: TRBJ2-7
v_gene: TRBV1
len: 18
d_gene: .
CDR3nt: TGCACCAGCAGTCACGCGACCCCGGGACTACCCCCAACCTACGAGCAGTACTTC
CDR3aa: CTSSHATPGLPPTYEQYF

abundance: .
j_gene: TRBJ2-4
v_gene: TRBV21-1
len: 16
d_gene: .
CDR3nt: TGTGCCAGCAGCAAAGAGAACAGGTTCCATGAAAACATTCAGTACTTC
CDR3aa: CASSKENRFHENIQYF

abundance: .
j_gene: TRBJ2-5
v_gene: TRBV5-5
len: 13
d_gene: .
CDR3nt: TGTGCCAGCAGCTTGGAGAGAGGTTCGGCCCAGTACTTC
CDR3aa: CASSLERGSAQYF

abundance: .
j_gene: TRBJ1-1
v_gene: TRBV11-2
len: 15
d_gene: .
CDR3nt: TGTGCCAGCAGCTTAGGACCGGGAGTGAACACTGAAGCTTTCTTT
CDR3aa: CASSLGPGVNTEAFF

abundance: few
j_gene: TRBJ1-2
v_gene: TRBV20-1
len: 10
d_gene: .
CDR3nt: TGCAGTGCTAATGGCGGCGGCTACACCTTC
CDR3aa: CSANGGGYTF

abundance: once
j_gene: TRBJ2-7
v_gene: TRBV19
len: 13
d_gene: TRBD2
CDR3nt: TGTGCCAGTAGTACGGGACTAGCCTACGAGCAGTACTTC
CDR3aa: CASSTGLAYEQYF

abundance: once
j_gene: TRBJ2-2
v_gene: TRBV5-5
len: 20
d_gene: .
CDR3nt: TGTGCCAGCAGCCCCTTAGCAAACATTCGATCTCTCGCGAACACCGGGGAGCTGTTTTTT
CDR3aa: CASSPLANIRSLANTGELFF

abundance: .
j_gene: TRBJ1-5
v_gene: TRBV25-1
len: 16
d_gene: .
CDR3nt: TGTGCCAGCAGTGACGGGGGGGTATACGACAATCAGCCCCAGCATTTT
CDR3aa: CASSDGGVYDNQPQHF

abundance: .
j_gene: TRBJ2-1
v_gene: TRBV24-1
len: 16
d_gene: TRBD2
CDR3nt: TGTGCCACCAGAGGGAGCGGGGGAAGCTCCTACAATGAGCAGTTCTTC
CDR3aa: CATRGSGGSSYNEQFF

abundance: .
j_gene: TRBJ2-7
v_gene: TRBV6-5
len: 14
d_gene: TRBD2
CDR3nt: TGTGCCAGCCGGGAGGCGATCGGGTCGAGCGAGCAGTACTTC
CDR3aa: CASREAIGSSEQYF